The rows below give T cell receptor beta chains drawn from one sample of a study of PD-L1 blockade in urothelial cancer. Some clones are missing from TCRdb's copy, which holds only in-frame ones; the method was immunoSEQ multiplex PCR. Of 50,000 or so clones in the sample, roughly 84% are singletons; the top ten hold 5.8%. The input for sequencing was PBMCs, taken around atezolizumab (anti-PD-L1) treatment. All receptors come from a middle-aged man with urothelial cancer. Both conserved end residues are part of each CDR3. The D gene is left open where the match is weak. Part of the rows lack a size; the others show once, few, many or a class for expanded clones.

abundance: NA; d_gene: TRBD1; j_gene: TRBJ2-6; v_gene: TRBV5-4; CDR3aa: CASSSGTGKGANVLTF; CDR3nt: TGTGCCAGCAGCTCCGGGACAGGGAAAGGGGCCAACGTCCTGACTTTC
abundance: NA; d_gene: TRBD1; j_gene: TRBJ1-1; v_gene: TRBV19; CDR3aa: CASSIGGTVKNEAFF; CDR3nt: TGTGCCAGTAGTATAGGGGGGACAGTCAAAAACGAAGCTTTCTTT
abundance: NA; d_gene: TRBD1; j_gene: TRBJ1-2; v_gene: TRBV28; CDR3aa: CASNAQGAQVYGYTF; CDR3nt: TGTGCCAGCAACGCACAGGGGGCGCAGGTCTATGGCTACACCTTC
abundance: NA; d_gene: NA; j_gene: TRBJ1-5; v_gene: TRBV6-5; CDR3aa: CASSSTGQPQHF; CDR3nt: TGTGCCAGCAGTTCCACGGGTCAGCCCCAGCATTTT
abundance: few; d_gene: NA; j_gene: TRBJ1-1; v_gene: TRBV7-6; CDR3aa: CASSLEMGGLTEAFF; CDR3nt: TGTGCCAGCAGCTTAGAAATGGGGGGATTGACTGAAGCTTTCTTT
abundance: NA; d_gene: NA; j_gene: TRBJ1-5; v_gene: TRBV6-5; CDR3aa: CASSTLGAGQPQHF; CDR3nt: TGTGCCAGCAGTACTTTGGGGGCTGGGCAGCCCCAGCATTTT
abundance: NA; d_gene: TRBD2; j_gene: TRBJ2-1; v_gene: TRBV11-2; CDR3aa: CASSRDLGGSYNEQFF; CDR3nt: TGTGCCAGCAGTCGGGACCTCGGGGGGTCCTACAATGAGCAGTTCTTC
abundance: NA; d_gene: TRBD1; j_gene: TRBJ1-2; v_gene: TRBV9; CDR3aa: CASSPGTGAGGYTF; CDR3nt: TGTGCCAGCAGCCCCGGGACAGGGGCGGGAGGCTACACCTTC
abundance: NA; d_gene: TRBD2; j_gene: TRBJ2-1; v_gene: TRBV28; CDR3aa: CASSLGLEGGAGEQFF; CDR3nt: TGTGCCAGCAGTTTAGGTTTAGAGGGAGGGGCTGGGGAGCAGTTCTTC
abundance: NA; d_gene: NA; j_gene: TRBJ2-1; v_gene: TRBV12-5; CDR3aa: CASGSGRSGALDEQFF; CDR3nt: TGTGCTAGTGGTTCTGGTAGGTCGGGAGCACTAGATGAGCAGTTCTTC
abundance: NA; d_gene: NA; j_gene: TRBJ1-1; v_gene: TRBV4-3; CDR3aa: CASSRNRGGEAFF; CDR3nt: TGCGCCAGCAGCCGAAATCGGGGGGGTGAAGCTTTCTTT
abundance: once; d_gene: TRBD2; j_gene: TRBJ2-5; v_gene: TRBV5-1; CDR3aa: CASSELAGGLGETQYF; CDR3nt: TGCGCCAGCAGCGAACTAGCGGGAGGTCTGGGGGAGACCCAGTACTTC
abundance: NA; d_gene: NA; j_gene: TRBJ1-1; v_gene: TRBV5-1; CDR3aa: CASSLQRQRNTEAFF; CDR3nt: TGCGCCAGCAGCTTGCAGCGGCAGAGGAACACTGAAGCTTTCTTT
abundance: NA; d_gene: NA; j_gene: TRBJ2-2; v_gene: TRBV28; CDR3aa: CASSLLSDRPSAGELFF; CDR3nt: TGTGCCAGCAGTTTACTTTCAGACCGGCCGAGCGCCGGGGAGCTGTTTTTT
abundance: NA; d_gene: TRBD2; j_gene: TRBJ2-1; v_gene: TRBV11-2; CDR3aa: CASSLGRGEVGFF; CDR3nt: TGTGCCAGCAGCTTAGGACGGGGGGAAGTAGGTTTCTTC
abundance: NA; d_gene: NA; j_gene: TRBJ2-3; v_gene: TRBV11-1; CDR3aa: CASSPLRASGTDTQYF; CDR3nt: TGTGCCAGCAGCCCCCTCCGGGCTAGCGGCACAGATACGCAGTATTTT
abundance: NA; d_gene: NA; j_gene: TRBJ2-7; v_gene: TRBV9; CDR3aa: CASSERGLSYEQYF; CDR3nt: TGTGCCAGCAGCGAACGGGGTCTCTCCTACGAGCAGTACTTC
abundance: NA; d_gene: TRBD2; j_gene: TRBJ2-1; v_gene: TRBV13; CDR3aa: CASMIAGEMNEQFF; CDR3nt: TGTGCCAGCATGATAGCGGGAGAGATGAATGAGCAGTTCTTC
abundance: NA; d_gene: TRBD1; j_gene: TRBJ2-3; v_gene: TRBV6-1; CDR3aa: CASSEVGGGDTQYF; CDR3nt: TGTGCCAGCAGTGAAGTAGGGGGCGGAGATACGCAGTATTTT
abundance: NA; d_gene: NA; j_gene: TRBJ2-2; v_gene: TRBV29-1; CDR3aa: CSVKWESTGELFF; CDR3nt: TGCAGCGTTAAGTGGGAGAGCACCGGGGAGCTGTTTTTT
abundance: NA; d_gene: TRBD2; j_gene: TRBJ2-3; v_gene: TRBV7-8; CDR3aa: CASSLGTSGRGRTDTQYF; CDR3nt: TGTGCCAGCAGCCTCGGGACTAGCGGGAGAGGGAGAACAGATACGCAGTATTTT
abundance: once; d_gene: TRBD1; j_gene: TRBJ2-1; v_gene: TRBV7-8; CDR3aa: CASSSAPGQGINRFF; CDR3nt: TGTGCCAGCAGCTCAGCCCCAGGACAGGGAATTAATCGGTTCTTC
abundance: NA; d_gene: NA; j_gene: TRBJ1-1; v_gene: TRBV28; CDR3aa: CASSQSNTEAFF; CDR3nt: TGTGCCAGCAGCCAGTCCAACACTGAAGCTTTCTTT
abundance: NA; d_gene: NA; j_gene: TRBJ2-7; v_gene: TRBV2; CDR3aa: CASRETGISYEQYF; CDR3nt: TGTGCCAGCAGAGAAACAGGGATCTCCTACGAGCAGTACTTC
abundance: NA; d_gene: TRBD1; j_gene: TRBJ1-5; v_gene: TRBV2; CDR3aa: CASRSRTGRVLEPQHF; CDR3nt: TGTGCCAGCAGAAGCCGGACAGGGAGGGTTTTGGAGCCCCAGCATTTT
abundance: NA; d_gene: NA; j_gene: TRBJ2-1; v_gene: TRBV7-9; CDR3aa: CASSLGPYNEQFF; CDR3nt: TGTGCCAGCAGCTTGGGCCCCTACAATGAGCAGTTCTTC
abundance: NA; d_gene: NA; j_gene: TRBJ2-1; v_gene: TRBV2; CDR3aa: CASSGVLSSQFF; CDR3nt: TGTGCCAGCAGCGGAGTTCTGAGCTCGCAGTTCTTC
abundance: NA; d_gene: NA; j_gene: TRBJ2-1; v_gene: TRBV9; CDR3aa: CASSVRQATYNEQFF; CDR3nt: TGTGCCAGCAGCGTCCGGCAGGCCACCTACAATGAGCAGTTCTTC
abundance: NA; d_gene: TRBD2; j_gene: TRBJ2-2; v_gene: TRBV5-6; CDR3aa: CASSRGLAGGQSGWLFF; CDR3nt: TGTGCCAGCAGCCGCGGACTAGCGGGAGGTCAGAGCGGTTGGCTGTTTTTT
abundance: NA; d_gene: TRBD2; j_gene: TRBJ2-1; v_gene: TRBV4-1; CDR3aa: CASSQEFAGGRDEQFF; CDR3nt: TGCGCCAGCAGCCAAGAATTTGCGGGAGGCCGGGATGAGCAGTTCTTC
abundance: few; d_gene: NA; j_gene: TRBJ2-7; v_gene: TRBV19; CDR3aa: CASSGTPYEQYF; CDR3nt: TGTGCCAGTAGTGGGACACCCTACGAGCAGTACTTC
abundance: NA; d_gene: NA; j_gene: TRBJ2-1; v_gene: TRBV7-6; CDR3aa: CASSLSRGGAANEQFF; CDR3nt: TGTGCCAGCAGCTTAAGCAGAGGGGGGGCAGCCAATGAGCAGTTCTTC
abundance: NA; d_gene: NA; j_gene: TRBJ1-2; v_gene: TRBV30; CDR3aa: CAWSAYGGGPYGYTF; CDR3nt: TGTGCCTGGAGTGCTTACGGGGGGGGACCCTATGGCTACACCTTC
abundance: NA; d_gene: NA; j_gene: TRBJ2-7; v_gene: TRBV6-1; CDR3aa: CASIQRAPSEQYF; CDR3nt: TGTGCCAGCATCCAACGAGCCCCATCCGAGCAGTACTTC
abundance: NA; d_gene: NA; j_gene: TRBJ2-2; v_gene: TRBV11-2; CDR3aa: CASSPERLRTNTGELFF; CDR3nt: TGTGCCAGCAGTCCCGAAAGGTTGCGGACAAACACCGGGGAGCTGTTTTTT
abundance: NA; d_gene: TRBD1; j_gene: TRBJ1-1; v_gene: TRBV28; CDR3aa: CASSFLDVVRQGKPTKNTEAFF; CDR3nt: TGTGCCAGCAGTTTTTTGGACGTGGTGCGACAGGGGAAGCCTACTAAAAACACTGAAGCTTTCTTT
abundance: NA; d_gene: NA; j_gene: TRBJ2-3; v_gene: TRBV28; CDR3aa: CASSFGTRGDTQYF; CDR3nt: TGTGCCAGCAGTTTTGGGACCCGGGGGGATACGCAGTATTTT
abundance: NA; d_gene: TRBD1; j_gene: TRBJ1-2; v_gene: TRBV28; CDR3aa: CASSRPGTATNYGYTF; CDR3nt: TGTGCCAGCAGCCGGCCCGGGACAGCTACTAACTATGGCTACACCTTC
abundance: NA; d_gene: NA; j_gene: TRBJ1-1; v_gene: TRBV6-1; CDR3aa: CASKGQNTEAFF; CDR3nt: TGTGCCAGCAAAGGACAGAACACTGAAGCTTTCTTT
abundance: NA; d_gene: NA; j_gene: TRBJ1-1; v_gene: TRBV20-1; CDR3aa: CSAKGAVAAFF; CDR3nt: TGCAGTGCTAAAGGGGCGGTTGCAGCTTTCTTT
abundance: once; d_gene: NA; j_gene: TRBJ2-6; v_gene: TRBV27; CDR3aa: CASTVSGANVLTF; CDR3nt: TGTGCCAGCACCGTCTCTGGGGCCAACGTCCTGACTTTC
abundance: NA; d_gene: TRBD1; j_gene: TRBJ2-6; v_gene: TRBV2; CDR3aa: CASRETGNGANVLTF; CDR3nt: TGTGCCAGCAGGGAGACAGGGAACGGGGCCAACGTCCTGACTTTC
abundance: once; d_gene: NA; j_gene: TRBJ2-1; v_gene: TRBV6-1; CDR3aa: CASSPRLDSGNEQFF; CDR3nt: TGTGCCAGCAGCCCAAGACTGGACTCTGGTAATGAGCAGTTCTTC
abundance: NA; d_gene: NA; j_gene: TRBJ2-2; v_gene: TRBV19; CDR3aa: CASSIKRRMGHGELFF; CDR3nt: TGTGCCAGTAGTATAAAGCGCAGGATGGGACACGGGGAGCTGTTTTTT
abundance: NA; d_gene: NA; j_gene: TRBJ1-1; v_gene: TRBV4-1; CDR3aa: CASSQSRGAEVAEAFF; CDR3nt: TGCGCCAGCAGCCAATCGCGGGGGGCGGAGGTGGCTGAAGCTTTCTTT
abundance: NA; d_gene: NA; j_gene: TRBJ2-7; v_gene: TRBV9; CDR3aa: CASSVGKTTRDEQYF; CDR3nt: TGTGCCAGCAGCGTAGGTAAAACCACTAGGGACGAGCAGTACTTC